The T cell receptor beta chain described here comes from a study of patients and donors after allogeneic stem cell transplantation. TCRdb reprocessed the RT-PCR reads with MiXCR, giving one entry per CDR3 protein. Of approximately 200,000 distinct CDR3 sequences listed, around two fifths are singletons. CDR1 SGHDT and CDR2 YYEEEE come from the germline V gene. The CDR3 length is 12 residues. V was clipped by 4 bases and J by 5 bases, with 10 bases between them. Source material: blood, either unsorted or a sorted T cell fraction (not recorded which). The sequence came from a human donor who was either an allogeneic HSCT recipient or a stem cell or donor lymphocyte infusion donor (not recorded which). It is not recorded whose cells these are; they may come from a transplant donor. The rearrangement links TRBV5-6 to TRBJ2-7, with D possibly TRBD2 on 5 matching bases. The CDR3 nucleotides read TGTGCCAGCAGCCTCGAGAGGGACGAGCAGTACTTC. This gives the protein CASSLERDEQYF. The whole variable domain, remainder taken from reference TRBV5-6 and TRBJ2-7, is DAGVTQSPTHLIKTRGQQVTLRCSPKSGHDTVSWYQQALGQGPQFIFQYYEEEERQRGNFPDRFSGHQFPNYSSELNVNALLLGDSALYLCASSLERDEQYFGPGTRLTVT.